This entry lists 9 T cell receptor beta chains sequenced from one sample in a study of Tregs in tolerant kidney transplant recipients. Measured with immunoSEQ multiplex PCR; TCRdb has only the in-frame clones, and not every one. Seen here are around 86,000 clones, 90% to 95% observed once, and the top ten hold approximately 1.4%. Related graft donors supplied nonmyeloablative bone marrow transplants, and mixed chimerism was transient. The sequencing used CD4+ T cells from blood (PBMCs), collected 24 months after the transplant. These receptors were taken from a human patient who received a combined kidney and bone marrow transplant. Some T cells may have originated in the graft donor.

The J gene is TRBJ1-1, the V gene TRBV9; D not resolved. Deletions cut 0 bases from V and 1 base from J, with 7 bases between. Per germline, CDR1 SGDLS and CDR2 YYNGEE. The CDR3 extends over 14 amino acids. CDR3 loop: CASSVAPENTEAFF. CDR3 sequence (DNA): TGTGCCAGCAGCGTAGCTCCAGAGAACACTGAAGCTTTCTTT.

This clone was seen only once. V is TRBV19 and J is TRBJ1-5; the match to TRBD1 covers 7 bases. V shed 4 bases and J 4 bases; nucleotides not matched to a gene: 4. The CDR3 is 14 residues long. Germline CDR1 LNHDA, CDR2 SQIVND (reference sequence). The CDR3 nucleotides are TGTGCCAGTAGTAACAACAGGGGTAATCAGCCCCAGCATTTT. Protein product: CASSNNRGNQPQHF.

The chain carries TRBV18 and TRBJ2-1, with 12 bases fitting TRBD2. Germline CDR1 KGHSH, CDR2 LQKENI. The CDR3 covers 20 residues. Unmatched junction bases numbered 14, after V lost 5 bases and J lost 0 bases. The CDR3 spells CASSARTSGASLSSYNEQFF. The CDR3 region has the DNA TGTGCCAGCTCAGCGAGGACTAGCGGGGCCTCCCTATCCTCCTACAATGAGCAGTTCTTC.

The chain has TRBV5-1 and TRBJ2-3, with a tentative D call TRBD2 (5 bases). Trimming removed 5 bases from V and 0 bases from J, with 10 bases in between. Looked up from germline, CDR1 is SGHRS and CDR2 is YFSETQ. This CDR3 region has 14 residues. In DNA, the CDR3 is TGCGCCAGCAGGTGGACTTACAGCACAGATACGCAGTATTTT. Amino acid sequence: CASRWTYSTDTQYF.

This clone was seen a single time. The chain links TRBV7-2 to TRBJ2-5; D may be TRBD1 (7 bases). This CDR3 has 15 amino acids. Trimming stripped 1 base from V and 5 bases from J, with 14 bases between. Germline V gene lookup returns CDR1 SGHTA and CDR2 FQGNSA. Here the CDR3 reads CASSLEGASGETQYF. CDR3 DNA sequence: TGTGCCAGCAGCTTAGAGGGGGCGAGCGGGGAGACCCAGTACTTC.

The chain is built from TRBV5-1 and TRBJ1-2; no clear D gene. Trimming shortened V by 4 bases and J by 8 bases, and 12 bases separated the two germline ends. CDR1 and CDR2 from the germline V gene are SGHRS and YFSETQ. This CDR3 contains 12 residues. The CDR3 DNA is TGCGCCAGCAGCCCCGACCGGAGGGGCTACACCTTC. It encodes CASSPDRRGYTF.

To note about this clone: One end of the junction fails to match germline, which may point to a read error. CDR3 nucleotides: TGTGCCAGTACCCTCCAACTGGGGACTAGCTTTCACTTC. Translation gives CASTLQLGTSFHF. The chain carries TRBV19 and TRBJ2-5, with 9 bases identical to TRBD2. Germline assignment: CDR1 LNHDA and CDR2 SQIVND (reference sequence). The CDR3 covers 13 residues.

V and J are TRBV6-4 and TRBJ2-1; TRBD2 agrees at 11 bases. The CDR3 covers 18 residues. Germline trimming cut 0 bases from V and 4 bases from J; bases unmatched to any gene: 8. CDR1 and CDR2 (germline): MRHNA, SNTAGT. CDR3: CASSDSSSGTSGYNEQFF. DNA for the CDR3: TGTGCCAGCAGTGACTCGTCTTCCGGGACTAGCGGATACAATGAGCAGTTCTTC.

The sample holds one count of this clone. The J gene is TRBJ2-1, the V gene TRBV4-3; D ambiguous. Looked up from germline, CDR1 is LGHNA and CDR2 is YSLEER. With 0 bases removed from V and 8 bases from J, the gap between germline ends came to 17 bases. This CDR3 comprises 16 residues. The CDR3 DNA follows: TGCGCCAGCAGCCAAGAAATGAGTCTGCCCCCCCATGAGCAGTTCTTC. Protein sequence: CASSQEMSLPPHEQFF.